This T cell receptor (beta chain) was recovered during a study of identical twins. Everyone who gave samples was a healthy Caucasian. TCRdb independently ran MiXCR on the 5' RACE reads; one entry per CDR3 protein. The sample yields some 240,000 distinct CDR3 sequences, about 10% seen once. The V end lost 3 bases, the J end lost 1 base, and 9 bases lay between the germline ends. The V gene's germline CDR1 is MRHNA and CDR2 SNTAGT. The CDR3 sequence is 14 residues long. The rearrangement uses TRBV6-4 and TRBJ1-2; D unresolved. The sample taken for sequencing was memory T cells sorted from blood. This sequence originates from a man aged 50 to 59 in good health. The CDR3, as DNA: TGTGCCAGCAGTGAGTCGACGGGTAACTATGGCTACACCTTC. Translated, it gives CASSESTGNYGYTF.